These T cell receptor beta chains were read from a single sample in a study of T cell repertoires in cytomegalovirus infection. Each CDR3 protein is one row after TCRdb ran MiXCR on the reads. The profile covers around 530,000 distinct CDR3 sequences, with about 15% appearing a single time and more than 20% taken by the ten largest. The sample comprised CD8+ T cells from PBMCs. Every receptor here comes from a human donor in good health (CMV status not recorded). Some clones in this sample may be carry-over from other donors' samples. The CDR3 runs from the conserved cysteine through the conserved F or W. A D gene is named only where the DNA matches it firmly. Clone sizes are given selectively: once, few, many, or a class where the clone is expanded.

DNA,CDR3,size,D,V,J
TGTGCCAGTAGTCCTGGACTAGCGGCAACCTACGAGCAGTACTTC,CASSPGLAATYEQYF,few,TRBD2,TRBV19,TRBJ2-7
TGCGCCAGCAGCTTGGCCCCCCAGGTGAACACTGAAGCTTTCTTT,CASSLAPQVNTEAFF,-,-,TRBV5-1,TRBJ1-1
TGTGCCAGCAGGCCCACTGGTATGGGCACACAGCAGTACTTC,CASRPTGMGTQQYF,many,-,TRBV7-9,TRBJ2-7
TGTGCCAGCAGGCCCGGGACAGGGGGCCACGAGCAGTACTTC,CASRPGTGGHEQYF,many,TRBD1,TRBV7-6,TRBJ2-7
TGTGCCAGCAGCTTAGTATCGGCGTTTGGAAGGGGTAATCGACCACCCCTCCACTTT,CASSLVSAFGRGNRPPLHF,many,-,TRBV11-2,TRBJ1-6
TGTGCCAGCATCCTGAGACAGGGGGCGTTGAATGAGCAGTTCTTC,CASILRQGALNEQFF,few,TRBD1,TRBV6-2/TRBV6-3,TRBJ2-1
TGTGCCAGCAGCGGGAACCAGGGGAACACTGAAGCTTTCTTT,CASSGNQGNTEAFF,many,-,TRBV7-8,TRBJ1-1
TGTGCCACCCTCCCGGGACTCCTCTCCTACGAGCAGTACTTC,CATLPGLLSYEQYF,-,-,TRBV6-1,TRBJ2-7
TGTGCCAGCAGTGAAGCGAGTCAGCCCCAGCATTTT,CASSEASQPQHF,many,-,TRBV6-1,TRBJ1-5
TGTGCCATCAGTGAGTCATCTGCGGGGGGGCAAGAGACCCAGTACTTC,CAISESSAGGQETQYF,-,TRBD2,TRBV10-3,TRBJ2-5
TGTGCCAGCAGTCGAATCCGAAGGGGCAATGAGCAGTTCTTC,CASSRIRRGNEQFF,many,-,TRBV27,TRBJ2-1
TGTGCTAGTGGTTCCTTAGCGGGAGGGCTCACCGGGGAGCTGTTTTTT,CASGSLAGGLTGELFF,many,TRBD2,TRBV12-5,TRBJ2-2
TGTGCCAGCTCCGACAGCGCGAGCTCCTACAATGAGCAGTTCTTC,CASSDSASSYNEQFF,many,-,TRBV11-3,TRBJ2-1
TGTGCCAGCAGCCCCGCGGGCCAAGAGACCCAGTACTTC,CASSPAGQETQYF,many,-,TRBV7-9,TRBJ2-5
TGTGCCAGCAGGTCAGGACAGGGCGGACAGACCCAGTACTTC,CASRSGQGGQTQYF,many,TRBD1,TRBV6-1,TRBJ2-5
TGCAGCGCCTCCGGGACAGGGCTGCTGGGTGGCTACACCTTC,CSASGTGLLGGYTF,-,TRBD1,TRBV29-1,TRBJ1-2
TGTGCCAGCAGTGAGATGGACAGGGTGGGTCAGCCCCAGCATTTT,CASSEMDRVGQPQHF,few,TRBD1,TRBV28,TRBJ1-5
TGTGCCAGCAGTTACGTTGGTTACCGGGGGGAGCTGTTTTTT,CASSYVGYRGELFF,few,-,TRBV6-2/TRBV6-3,TRBJ2-2
TGCTCCAGCAGCCCTACAGGGGTAAGCAATCAGCCCCCGCATTTT,CSSSPTGVSNQPPHF,-,TRBD1,TRBV4-1,TRBJ1-5
TGTGCCAGCAGTTACTCGAGCAGGGAAAAAGGGAACACTGAAGCTTTCTTT,CASSYSSREKGNTEAFF,-,-,TRBV6-5,TRBJ1-1
TGCGCCAGCAGGGTAGCGGGAGGGCCTATGGACGAGCAGTACTTC,CASRVAGGPMDEQYF,few,TRBD2,TRBV5-1,TRBJ2-7
TGTGCCAGCAGTTTACGTGGCAGGGGGCAAGACACTGAAGCTTTCTTT,CASSLRGRGQDTEAFF,-,TRBD1,TRBV27,TRBJ1-1
TGTGCCACCAGCAGATCGACTAGCGGGGGAGGTGGGGAGCTGTTTTTT,CATSRSTSGGGGELFF,many,TRBD2,TRBV15,TRBJ2-2
TGCAGCGTTGATGAAGGCGGAACCTATGGCTACACCTTC,CSVDEGGTYGYTF,-,-,TRBV29-1,TRBJ1-2
TGTGCCAGCAGCCCCCGGGACAGGGATACCTATGGCTACACCTTC,CASSPRDRDTYGYTF,many,TRBD1,TRBV7-8,TRBJ1-2
TGTGCCAGCAGGACCGGGACTAGCTCTGGGGCCAACGTCCTGACTTTC,CASRTGTSSGANVLTF,few,TRBD2,TRBV2,TRBJ2-6
TGTGCCAGCAGGTTAGGGAGGCATAGTGTGGGTCGAGAAAAACTGTTTTTT,CASRLGRHSVGREKLFF,-,-,TRBV7-8,TRBJ1-4